The clone carrying this TCR beta chain appeared a few times. The antigen remains unidentified. Assay: immunoSEQ multiplex PCR; the TCRdb copy retains only in-frame clones and omits some. The sample comprises approximately 47,000 clones, about 76% of which are singletons, and about 10% rests with the top ten. The record originates from a study of vaccination effects on CD4 cells after COVID-19. The CDR3 extends over 15 amino acids. V was shortened by 0 bases and J by 0 bases, with 6 bases between the two germline ends. Per the germline V gene, CDR1 is MNHEY and CDR2 is SVGAGI. Findings of the study overall: Late post-vaccination, clones induced by infection and those induced by vaccine underwent marked clonal contraction. Convalescent post-vaccine spike-reactive clones were mostly newly vaccine-induced.

Culture proceeded for about ten days, and CD4+ T cells were then isolated. By PCR, the person was confirmed to have had SARS-CoV-2 infection between March and December 2020. Replacing half the medium with IL-2 medium was done on days 3 and 7. The material was CD4+ T cells from PBMCs cultured without peptide, obtained before COVID-19 vaccination. The sequence was obtained from a human donor who had a prior SARS-CoV-2 infection. The chain carries TRBV6-5 and TRBJ2-1; no definite D call. The CDR3 spells CASSYSPSSYNEQFF. CDR3 sequence (DNA): TGTGCCAGCAGTTACTCCCCAAGCTCCTACAATGAGCAGTTCTTC.